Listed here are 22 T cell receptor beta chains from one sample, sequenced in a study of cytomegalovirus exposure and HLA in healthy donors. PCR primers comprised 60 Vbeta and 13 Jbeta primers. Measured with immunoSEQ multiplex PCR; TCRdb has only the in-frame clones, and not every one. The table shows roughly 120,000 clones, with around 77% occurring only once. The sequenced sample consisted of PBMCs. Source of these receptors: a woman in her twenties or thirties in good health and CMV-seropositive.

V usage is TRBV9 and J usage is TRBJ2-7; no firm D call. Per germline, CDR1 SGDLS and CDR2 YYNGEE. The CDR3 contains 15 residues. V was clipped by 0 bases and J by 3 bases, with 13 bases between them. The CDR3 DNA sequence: TGTGCCAGCAGCGTAGAAGTAGGATCGGGCTACGAGCAGTACTTC. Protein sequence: CASSVEVGSGYEQYF.

CDR3 sequence reads: CASSIGTDRDVVPLHF. CDR3 bases: TGTGCCAGTAGTATAGGTACGGACAGGGATGTGGTACCCCTCCACTTT. The V gene is TRBV19, the J gene TRBJ1-6; 8 nucleotides align to TRBD1. CDR1 and CDR2 from the germline V gene are LNHDA and SQIVND (reference sequence). The CDR3 loop spans 16 amino acids. V dropped 1 base and J dropped 12; count of bases not matched to a gene: 11.

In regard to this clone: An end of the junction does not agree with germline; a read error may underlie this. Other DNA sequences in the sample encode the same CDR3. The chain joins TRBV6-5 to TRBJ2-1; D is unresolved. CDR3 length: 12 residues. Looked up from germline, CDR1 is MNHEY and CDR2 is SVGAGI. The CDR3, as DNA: TGTGCCAGCAGTTACTCCAACAATGAGCAGTTCTTC. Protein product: CASSYSNNEQFF.

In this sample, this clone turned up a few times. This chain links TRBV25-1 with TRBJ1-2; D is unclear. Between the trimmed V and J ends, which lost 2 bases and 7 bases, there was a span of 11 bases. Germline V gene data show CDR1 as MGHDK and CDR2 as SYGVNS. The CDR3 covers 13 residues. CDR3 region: CASSEGGHSGYTF. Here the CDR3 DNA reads TGTGCCAGCAGTGAAGGTGGCCATTCTGGCTACACCTTC.

CDR3: CASSFLDRGYGYTF. The CDR3 bases are TGTGCCAGCAGCTTTCTGGACAGGGGCTATGGCTACACCTTC. This rearrangement joins TRBV5-6 to TRBJ1-2; 9 bases agree with TRBD1. CDR3 length: 14 residues. The J segment lost 4 bases and the V segment lost 2 bases, leaving 3 bases of the junction unmatched. Germline V gene data show CDR1 as SGHDT and CDR2 as YYEEEE.

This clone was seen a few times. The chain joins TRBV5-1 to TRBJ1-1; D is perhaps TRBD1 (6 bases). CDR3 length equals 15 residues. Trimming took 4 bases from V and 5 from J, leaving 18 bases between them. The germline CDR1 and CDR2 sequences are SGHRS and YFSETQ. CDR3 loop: CASSPGGGLGTEAFF. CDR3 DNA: TGCGCCAGCAGCCCTGGGGGGGGGCTAGGGACTGAAGCTTTCTTT. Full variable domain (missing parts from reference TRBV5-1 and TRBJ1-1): KAGVTQTPRYLIKTRGQQVTLSCSPISGHRSVSWYQQTPGQGLQFLFEYFSETQRNKGNFPGRFSGRQFSNSRSEMNVSTLELGDSALYLCASSPGGGLGTEAFFGQGTRLTVV.

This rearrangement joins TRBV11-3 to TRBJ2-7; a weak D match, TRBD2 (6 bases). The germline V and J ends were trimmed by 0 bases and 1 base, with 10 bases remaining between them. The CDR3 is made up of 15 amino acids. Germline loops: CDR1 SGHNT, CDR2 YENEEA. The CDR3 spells CASSLEGGTSYEQYF. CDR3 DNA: TGTGCCAGCAGCTTAGAAGGCGGGACTTCCTACGAGCAGTACTTC. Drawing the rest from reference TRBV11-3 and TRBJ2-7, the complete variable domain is EAGVVQSPRYKIIEKKQPVAFWCNPISGHNTLYWYLQNLGQGPELLIRYENEEAVDDSQLPKDRFSAERLKGVDSTLKIQPAELGDSAVYLCASSLEGGTSYEQYFGPGTRLTVT.

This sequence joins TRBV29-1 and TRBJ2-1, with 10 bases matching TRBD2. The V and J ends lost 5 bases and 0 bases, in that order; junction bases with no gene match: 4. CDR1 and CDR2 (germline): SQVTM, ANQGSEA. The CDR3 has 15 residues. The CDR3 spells CSVTSGMSSYNEQFF. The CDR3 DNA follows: TGCAGCGTTACTAGCGGGATGAGCTCCTACAATGAGCAGTTCTTC.

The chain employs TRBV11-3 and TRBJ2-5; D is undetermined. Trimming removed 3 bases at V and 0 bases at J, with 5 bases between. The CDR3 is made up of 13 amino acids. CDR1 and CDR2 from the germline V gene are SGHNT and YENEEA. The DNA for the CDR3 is TGTGCCAGCAGCTTGGCAGACCAAGAGACCCAGTACTTC. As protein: CASSLADQETQYF. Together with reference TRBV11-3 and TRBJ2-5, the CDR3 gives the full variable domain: EAGVVQSPRYKIIEKKQPVAFWCNPISGHNTLYWYLQNLGQGPELLIRYENEEAVDDSQLPKDRFSAERLKGVDSTLKIQPAELGDSAVYLCASSLADQETQYFGPGTRLLVL.

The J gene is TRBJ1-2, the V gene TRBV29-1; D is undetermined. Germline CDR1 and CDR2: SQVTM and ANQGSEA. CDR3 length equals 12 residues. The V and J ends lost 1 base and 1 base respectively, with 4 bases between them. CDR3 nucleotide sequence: TGCAGCGTTGAAGCCAATAACTATGGCTACACCTTC. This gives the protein CSVEANNYGYTF.

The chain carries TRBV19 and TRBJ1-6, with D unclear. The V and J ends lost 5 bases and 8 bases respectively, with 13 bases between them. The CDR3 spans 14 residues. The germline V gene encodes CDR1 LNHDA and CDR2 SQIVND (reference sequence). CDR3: CASSWRQSDSPLHF. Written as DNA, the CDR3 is TGTGCCAGTAGTTGGCGGCAGTCTGATTCACCCCTCCACTTT.

The CDR3 sequence: CASSSKTGIYNSPLHF. The CDR3 DNA reads TGTGCCAGCAGTTCCAAGACAGGAATCTATAATTCACCCCTCCACTTT. The rearrangement links TRBV6-5 to TRBJ1-6, with a weak D call TRBD1 (6 bases). Deletions cut 4 bases from V and 3 bases from J, with 13 bases between. Germline CDR1 and CDR2: MNHEY and SVGAGI. The CDR3 length is 16 residues.

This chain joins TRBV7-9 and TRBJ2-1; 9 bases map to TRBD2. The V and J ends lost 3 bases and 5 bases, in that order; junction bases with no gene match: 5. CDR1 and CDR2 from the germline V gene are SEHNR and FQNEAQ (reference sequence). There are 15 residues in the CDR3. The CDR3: CASSFRLAEDNEQFF. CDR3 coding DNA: TGTGCCAGCAGCTTCCGACTAGCGGAAGACAATGAGCAGTTCTTC.

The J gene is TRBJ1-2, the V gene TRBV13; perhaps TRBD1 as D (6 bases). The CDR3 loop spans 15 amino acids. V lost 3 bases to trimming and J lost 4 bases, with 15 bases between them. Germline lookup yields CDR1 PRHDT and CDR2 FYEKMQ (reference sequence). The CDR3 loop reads CASSFLDSLAYGYTF. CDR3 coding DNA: TGTGCCAGCAGCTTTCTGGACAGCCTGGCCTATGGCTACACCTTC.

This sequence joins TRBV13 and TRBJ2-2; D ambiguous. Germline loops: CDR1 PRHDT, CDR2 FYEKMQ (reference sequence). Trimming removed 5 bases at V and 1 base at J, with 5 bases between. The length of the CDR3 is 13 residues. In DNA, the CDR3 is TGTGCCAGCAGCCCGGGGAACACCGGGGAGCTGTTTTTT. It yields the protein CASSPGNTGELFF. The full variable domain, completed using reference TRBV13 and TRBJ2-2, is AAGVIQSPRHLIKEKRETATLKCYPIPRHDTVYWYQQGPGQDPQFLISFYEKMQSDKGSIPDRFSAQQFSDYHSELNMSSLELGDSALYFCASSPGNTGELFFGEGSRLTVL.

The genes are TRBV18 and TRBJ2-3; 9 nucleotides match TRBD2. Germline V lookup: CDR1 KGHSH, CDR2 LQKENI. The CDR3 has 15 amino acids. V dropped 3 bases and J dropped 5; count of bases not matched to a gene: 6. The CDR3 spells CASSPRGAGGDTQYF. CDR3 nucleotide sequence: TGTGCCAGCTCACCGCGGGGAGCGGGGGGAGATACGCAGTATTTT.

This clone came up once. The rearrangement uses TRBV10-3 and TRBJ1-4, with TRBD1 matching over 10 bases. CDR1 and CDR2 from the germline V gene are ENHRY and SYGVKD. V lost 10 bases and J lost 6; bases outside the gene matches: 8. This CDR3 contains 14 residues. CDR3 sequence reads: CATRPGTGDEKLFF. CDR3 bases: TGTGCCACCCGTCCGGGGACAGGGGATGAAAAACTGTTTTTT.

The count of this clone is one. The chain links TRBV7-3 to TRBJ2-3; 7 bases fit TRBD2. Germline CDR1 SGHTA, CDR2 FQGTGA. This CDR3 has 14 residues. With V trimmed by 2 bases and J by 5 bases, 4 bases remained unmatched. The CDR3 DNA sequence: TGTGCCAGCAGCTTAGGGATAGCGGGAGATACGCAGTATTTT. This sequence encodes CASSLGIAGDTQYF.

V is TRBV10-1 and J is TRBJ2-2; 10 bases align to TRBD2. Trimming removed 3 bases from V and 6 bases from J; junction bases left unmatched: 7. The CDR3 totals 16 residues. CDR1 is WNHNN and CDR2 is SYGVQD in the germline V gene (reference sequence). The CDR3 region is CASSEPSGGISGELFF. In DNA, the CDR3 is TGCGCCAGCAGTGAACCTAGCGGGGGTATCTCCGGGGAGCTGTTTTTT.

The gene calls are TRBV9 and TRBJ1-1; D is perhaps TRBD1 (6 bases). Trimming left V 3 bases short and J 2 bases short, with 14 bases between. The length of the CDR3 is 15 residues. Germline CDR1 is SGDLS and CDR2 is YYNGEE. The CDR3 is CASSEGVNSNTEAFF. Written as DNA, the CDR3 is TGTGCCAGCAGCGAGGGGGTAAACTCTAACACTGAAGCTTTCTTT.

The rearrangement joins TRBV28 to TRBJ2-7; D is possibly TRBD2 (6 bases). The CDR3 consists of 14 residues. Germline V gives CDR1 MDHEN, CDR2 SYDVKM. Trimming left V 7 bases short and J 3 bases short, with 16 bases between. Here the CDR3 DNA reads TGTGCCAGCACCTCTCGGAAGGGACTCTACGAGCAGTACTTC. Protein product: CASTSRKGLYEQYF.

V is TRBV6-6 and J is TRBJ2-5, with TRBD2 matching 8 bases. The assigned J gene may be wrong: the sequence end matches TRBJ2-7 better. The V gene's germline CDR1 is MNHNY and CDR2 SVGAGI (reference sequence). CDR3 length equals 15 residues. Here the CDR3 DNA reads TGTGCCAGCAGGATCACTAGCGGAGGGGGCTACGAGCAGTACTTC. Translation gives CASRITSGGGYEQYF.